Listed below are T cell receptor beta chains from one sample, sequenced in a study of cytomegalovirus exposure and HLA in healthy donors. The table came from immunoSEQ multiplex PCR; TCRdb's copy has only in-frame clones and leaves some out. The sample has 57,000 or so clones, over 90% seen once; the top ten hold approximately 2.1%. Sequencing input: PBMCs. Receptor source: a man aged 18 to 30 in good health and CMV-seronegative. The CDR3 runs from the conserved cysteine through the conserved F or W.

cdr3_aa: CASSLGRTGGLNEQYF
v_call: TRBV27

cdr3_aa: CASSSPGGAGVTEAFF
v_call: TRBV28

cdr3_aa: CASRGGSYEQYF
v_call: TRBV6-5

cdr3_aa: CASSGSGTGVLETQYF
v_call: TRBV19

cdr3_aa: CASSLGGTRTLAKNIQYF
v_call: TRBV28

cdr3_aa: CASSRTGAEAFF
v_call: TRBV5-6

cdr3_aa: CASRHREGQGNQPQHF
v_call: TRBV28

cdr3_aa: CASSQGGGGELFF
v_call: TRBV7-9

cdr3_aa: CASSYYPGGGYGYTF
v_call: TRBV6-5

cdr3_aa: CASSDSIGSGDTQYF
v_call: TRBV6-4

cdr3_aa: CASRVTSGRKETQYF
v_call: TRBV2

cdr3_aa: CASSLEGVGEKLFF
v_call: TRBV5-4

cdr3_aa: CAWSVGGATDTQYF
v_call: TRBV30

cdr3_aa: CASSQVGTGGTIPQYF
v_call: TRBV4-1

cdr3_aa: CASSLVAQGDETQYF
v_call: TRBV5-6

cdr3_aa: CASSPGTVNYGYTF
v_call: TRBV27

cdr3_aa: CASSVGAGVQETQYF
v_call: TRBV9

cdr3_aa: CASTPPPGTGASGYTF
v_call: TRBV28

cdr3_aa: CASSLSGGWLF
v_call: TRBV5-6

cdr3_aa: CASSYPQGPQHF
v_call: TRBV28

cdr3_aa: CASSSMVVWQNYGYTF
v_call: TRBV28

cdr3_aa: CASKILAGAGDTQYF
v_call: TRBV6-1